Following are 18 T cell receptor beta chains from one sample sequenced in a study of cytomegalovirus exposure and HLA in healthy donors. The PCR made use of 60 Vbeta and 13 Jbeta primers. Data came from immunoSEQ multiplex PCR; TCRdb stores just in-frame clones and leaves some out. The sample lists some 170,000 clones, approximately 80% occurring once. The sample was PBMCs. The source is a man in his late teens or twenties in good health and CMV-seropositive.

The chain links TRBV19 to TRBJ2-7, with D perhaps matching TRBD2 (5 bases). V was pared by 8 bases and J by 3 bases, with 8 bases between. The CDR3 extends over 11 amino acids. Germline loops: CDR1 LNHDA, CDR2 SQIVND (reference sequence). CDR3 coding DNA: TGTGCCAGTTCGGGGAGCTACGAGCAGTACTTC. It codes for CASSGSYEQYF.

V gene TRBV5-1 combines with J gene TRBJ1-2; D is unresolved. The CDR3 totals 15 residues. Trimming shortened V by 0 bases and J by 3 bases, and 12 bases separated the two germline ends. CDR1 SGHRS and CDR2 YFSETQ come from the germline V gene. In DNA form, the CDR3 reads TGCGCCAGCAGCTTGGATGGGCGGGAGCACTATGGCTACACCTTC. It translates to CASSLDGREHYGYTF.

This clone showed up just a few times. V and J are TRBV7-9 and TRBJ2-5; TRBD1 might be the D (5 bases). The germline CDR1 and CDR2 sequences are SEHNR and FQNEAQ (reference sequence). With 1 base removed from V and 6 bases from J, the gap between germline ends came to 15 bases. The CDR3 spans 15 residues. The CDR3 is CASSLGTPSRKTQYF. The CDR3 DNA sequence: TGTGCCAGCAGCTTAGGGACACCCTCGAGGAAGACCCAGTACTTC.

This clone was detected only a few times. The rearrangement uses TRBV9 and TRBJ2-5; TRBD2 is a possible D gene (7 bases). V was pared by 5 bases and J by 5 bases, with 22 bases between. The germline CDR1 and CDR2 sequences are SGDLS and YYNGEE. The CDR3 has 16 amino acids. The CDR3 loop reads CASSPTSGGAWETQYF. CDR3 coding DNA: TGTGCCAGCAGTCCTACTAGTGGGGGGGCTTGGGAGACCCAGTACTTC. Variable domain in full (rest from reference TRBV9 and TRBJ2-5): DSGVTQTPKHLITATGQRVTLRCSPRSGDLSVYWYQQSLDQGLQFLIQYYNGEERAKGNILERFSAQQFPDLHSELNLSSLELGDSALYFCASSPTSGGAWETQYFGPGTRLLVL.

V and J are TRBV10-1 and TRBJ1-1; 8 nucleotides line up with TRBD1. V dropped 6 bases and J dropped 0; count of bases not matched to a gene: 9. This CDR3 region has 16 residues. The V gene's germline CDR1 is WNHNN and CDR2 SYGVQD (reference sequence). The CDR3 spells CASSTGDRPLNTEAFF. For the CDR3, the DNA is TGCGCCAGCAGCACCGGGGACAGGCCCCTGAACACTGAAGCTTTCTTT.

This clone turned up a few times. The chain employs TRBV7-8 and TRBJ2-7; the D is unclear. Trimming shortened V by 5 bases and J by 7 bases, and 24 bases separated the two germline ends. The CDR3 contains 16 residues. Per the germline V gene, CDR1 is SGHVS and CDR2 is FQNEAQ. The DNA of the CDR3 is TGTGCCAGCAGCCTAGACTCTCCCGTCCTCCTTTTGGAGCAGTACTTC. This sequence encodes CASSLDSPVLLLEQYF.

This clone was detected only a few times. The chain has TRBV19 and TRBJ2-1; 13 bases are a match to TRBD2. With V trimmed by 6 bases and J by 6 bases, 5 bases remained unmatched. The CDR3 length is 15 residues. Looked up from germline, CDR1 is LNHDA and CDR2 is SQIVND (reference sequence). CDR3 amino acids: CASSLGLAGVNEQFF. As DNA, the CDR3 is TGTGCCAGTAGCCTTGGACTAGCGGGAGTCAATGAGCAGTTCTTC.

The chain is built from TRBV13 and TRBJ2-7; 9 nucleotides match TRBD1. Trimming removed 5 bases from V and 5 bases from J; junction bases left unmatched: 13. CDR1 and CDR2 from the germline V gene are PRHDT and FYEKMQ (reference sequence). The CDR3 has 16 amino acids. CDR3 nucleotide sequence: TGTGCCAGCAGCGGACGAGCCGGGACAGGGTCGGACGAGCAGTACTTC. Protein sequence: CASSGRAGTGSDEQYF. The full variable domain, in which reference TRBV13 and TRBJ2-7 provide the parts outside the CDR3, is AAGVIQSPRHLIKEKRETATLKCYPIPRHDTVYWYQQGPGQDPQFLISFYEKMQSDKGSIPDRFSAQQFSDYHSELNMSSLELGDSALYFCASSGRAGTGSDEQYFGPGTRLTVT.

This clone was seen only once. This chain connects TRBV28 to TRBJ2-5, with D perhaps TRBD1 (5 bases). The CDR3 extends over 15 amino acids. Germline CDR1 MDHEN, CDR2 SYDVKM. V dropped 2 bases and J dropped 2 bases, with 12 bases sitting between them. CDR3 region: CASSLPSGAQETQYF. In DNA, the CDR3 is TGTGCCAGCAGTTTACCTAGTGGGGCTCAAGAGACCCAGTACTTC.

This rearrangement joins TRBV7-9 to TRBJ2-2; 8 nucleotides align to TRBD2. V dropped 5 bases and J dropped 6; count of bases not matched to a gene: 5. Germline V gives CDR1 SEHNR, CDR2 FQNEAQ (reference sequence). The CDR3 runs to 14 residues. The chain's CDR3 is CASSRGTSSGELFF. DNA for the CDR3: TGTGCCAGCAGCCGCGGGACTAGTTCCGGGGAGCTGTTTTTT. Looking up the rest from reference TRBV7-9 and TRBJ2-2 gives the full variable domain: DTGVSQNPRHKITKRGQNVTFRCDPISEHNRLYWYRQTLGQGPEFLTYFQNEAQLEKSRLLSDRFSAERPKGSFSTLEIQRTEQGDSAMYLCASSRGTSSGELFFGEGSRLTVL.

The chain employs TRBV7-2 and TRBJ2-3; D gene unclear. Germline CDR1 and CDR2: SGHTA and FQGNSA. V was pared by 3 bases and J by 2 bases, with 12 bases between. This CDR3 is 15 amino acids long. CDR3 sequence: CASSFSPGTTDTQYF. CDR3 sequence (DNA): TGTGCCAGCAGCTTTTCGCCAGGAACCACAGATACGCAGTATTTT.

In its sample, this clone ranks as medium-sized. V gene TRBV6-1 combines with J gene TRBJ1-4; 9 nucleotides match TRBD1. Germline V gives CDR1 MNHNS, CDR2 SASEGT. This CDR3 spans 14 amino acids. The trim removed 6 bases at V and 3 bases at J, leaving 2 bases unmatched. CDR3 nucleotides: TGTGCCAGCAGGACAGGGGGTTCTAATGAAAAACTGTTTTTT. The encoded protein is CASRTGGSNEKLFF.

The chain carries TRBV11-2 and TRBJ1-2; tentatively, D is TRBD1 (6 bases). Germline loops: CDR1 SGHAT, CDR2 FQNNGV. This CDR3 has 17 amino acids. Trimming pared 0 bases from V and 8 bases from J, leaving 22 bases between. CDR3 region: CASSLDWPAQGARGYTF. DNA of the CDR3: TGTGCCAGCAGCTTAGATTGGCCCGCACAGGGAGCTCGAGGCTACACCTTC.

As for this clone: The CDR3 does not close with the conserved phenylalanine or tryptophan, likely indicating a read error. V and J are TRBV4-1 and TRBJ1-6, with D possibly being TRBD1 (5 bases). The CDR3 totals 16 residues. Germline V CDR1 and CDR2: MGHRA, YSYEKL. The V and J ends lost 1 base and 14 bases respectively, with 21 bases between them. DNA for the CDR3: TGCGCCAGCAGCCAAGGTACCCGGCAGGGTGGGATGGCCCTCCACCTT. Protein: CASSQGTRQGGMALHL.

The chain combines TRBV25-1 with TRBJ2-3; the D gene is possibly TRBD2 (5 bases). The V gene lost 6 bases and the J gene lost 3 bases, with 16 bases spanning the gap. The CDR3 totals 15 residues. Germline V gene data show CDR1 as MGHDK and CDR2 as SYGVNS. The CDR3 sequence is CASSSTRGETDTQYF. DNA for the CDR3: TGTGCCAGCAGCTCCACTCGGGGAGAAACAGATACGCAGTATTTT.

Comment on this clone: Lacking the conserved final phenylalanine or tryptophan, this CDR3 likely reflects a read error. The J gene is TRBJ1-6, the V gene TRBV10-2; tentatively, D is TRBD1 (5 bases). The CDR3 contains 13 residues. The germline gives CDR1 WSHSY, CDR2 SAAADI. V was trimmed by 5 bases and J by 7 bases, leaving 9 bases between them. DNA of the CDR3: TGCGCCAGCAGTAGGACACCGAATTCACCCCTCCACCTT. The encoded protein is CASSRTPNSPLHL.

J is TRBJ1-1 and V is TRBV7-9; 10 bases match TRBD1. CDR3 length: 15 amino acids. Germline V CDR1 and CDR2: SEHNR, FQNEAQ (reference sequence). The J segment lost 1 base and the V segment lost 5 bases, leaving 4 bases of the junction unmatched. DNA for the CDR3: TGTGCCAGCAGCCCTGGGACAGGGGCGAACACTGAAGCTTTCTTT. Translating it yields CASSPGTGANTEAFF. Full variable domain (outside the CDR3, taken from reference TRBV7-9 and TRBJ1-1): DTGVSQNPRHKITKRGQNVTFRCDPISEHNRLYWYRQTLGQGPEFLTYFQNEAQLEKSRLLSDRFSAERPKGSFSTLEIQRTEQGDSAMYLCASSPGTGANTEAFFGQGTRLTVV.

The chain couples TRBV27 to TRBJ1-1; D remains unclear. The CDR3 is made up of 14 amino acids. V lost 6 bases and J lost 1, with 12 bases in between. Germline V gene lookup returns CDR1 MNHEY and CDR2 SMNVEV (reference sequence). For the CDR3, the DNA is TGTGCCAGCAGGAGCGGCGGTTCGAACACTGAAGCTTTCTTT. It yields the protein CASRSGGSNTEAFF.